The 13 T cell receptor beta chains reported below all come from one sample, sequenced in a study of technical replicates of blood from a handful of donors. Sequencing used immunoSEQ multiplex PCR; TCRdb keeps in-frame clones, though not all of them. The data show fewer than 85,000 clones, roughly nine tenths seen once. The sample comprised PBMCs. The receptors shown here come from a human donor in good health. Some clones in this sample may be carry-over from other donors' samples.

The chain recombines TRBV25-1 with TRBJ1-1; 8 nucleotides line up with TRBD1. Trimming took 2 bases from V and 5 from J; bases not matched to a gene: 4. The CDR3 consists of 14 residues. The germline V gene has CDR1 MGHDK and CDR2 SYGVNS. The CDR3 spells CASSEGQGWTEAFF. The CDR3 coding sequence is TGTGCCAGCAGTGAAGGACAGGGCTGGACTGAAGCTTTCTTT.

CDR3 coding DNA: TGTGCCAGCAGTTACGGGGTCGGACTAGCGGCCAATGAGCAGTTCTTC. Translated, it gives CASSYGVGLAANEQFF. The rearrangement uses TRBV6-6 and TRBJ2-1; TRBD2 aligns across 10 bases. V dropped 2 bases and J dropped 6; count of bases not matched to a gene: 7. CDR1 and CDR2 from the germline V gene are MNHNY and SVGAGI (reference sequence). CDR3 length: 16 amino acids.

The chain has TRBV19 and TRBJ2-5; D call uncertain. The V gene's germline CDR1 is LNHDA and CDR2 SQIVND (reference sequence). V was trimmed by 4 bases and J by 2 bases, leaving 11 bases between them. The length of the CDR3 is 14 residues. The CDR3 sequence is CASSTTNKQETQYF. CDR3 nucleotides: TGTGCCAGTAGTACGACAAACAAACAAGAGACCCAGTACTTC.

This chain uses TRBV4-1 with TRBJ2-3, with TRBD2 matching over 9 bases. Germline-derived CDR1 and CDR2 are MGHRA and YSYEKL. V shed 0 bases, J shed 2 bases, and the junction held 6 bases outside the gene matches. The CDR3 covers 17 residues. CDR3 nucleotides: TGCGCCAGCAGCCAAGACTGGGCGGGGGGGGCCACAGATACGCAGTATTTT. It specifies CASSQDWAGGATDTQYF.

The gene calls are TRBV15 and TRBJ2-4; 7 bases map to TRBD2. The CDR3 totals 17 residues. J was trimmed by 4 bases and V by 5 bases; bases with no gene match: 14. Germline loops: CDR1 LNHNV, CDR2 YYDKDF (reference sequence). CDR3 residues: CATSPFGSSGYKNIQYF. As DNA, the CDR3 is TGTGCCACCAGCCCCTTTGGGTCTAGCGGATATAAAAACATTCAGTACTTC.

The chain joins TRBV5-4 to TRBJ1-1; 12 bases fit TRBD1. Trimming cost V 4 bases and J 10 bases; bases outside gene matches: 11. CDR3 length: 15 residues. Germline assignment: CDR1 SGHNT and CDR2 YYREEE (reference sequence). CDR3 in DNA: TGTGCCAGCAGCGGAACCGGGACAGGGGGCTTTGGAGCTTTCTTT. It codes for CASSGTGTGGFGAFF.

The chain uses TRBV29-1 and TRBJ2-7, with a tentative D call TRBD2 (6 bases). Trimming took 4 bases from V and 2 from J, leaving 15 bases between them. The CDR3 extends over 14 amino acids. Germline V gene data show CDR1 as SQVTM and CDR2 as ANQGSEA. The CDR3 reads CSVGVAGMAYEQYF. The CDR3 DNA reads TGCAGCGTTGGGGTGGCGGGGATGGCCTACGAGCAGTACTTC.

The chain is built from TRBV19 and TRBJ2-3; possibly TRBD2 for D (6 bases). This CDR3 has 12 residues. CDR1 is LNHDA and CDR2 is SQIVND in the germline V gene (reference sequence). The germline V and J ends were trimmed by 7 bases and 7 bases, with 12 bases remaining between them. The CDR3 nucleotides are TGTGCCAGTACGGGGGTCGGCTATACGCAGTATTTT. It encodes CASTGVGYTQYF.

This chain uses TRBV6-6 with TRBJ1-1; 8 positions match TRBD1. Trimming took 4 bases from V and 5 from J; bases not matched to a gene: 6. The CDR3 has 14 residues. Per the germline V gene, CDR1 is MNHNY and CDR2 is SVGAGI (reference sequence). The CDR3 sequence: CASSSGRGRTEAFF. The CDR3 DNA is TGTGCCAGCAGTTCCGGCAGGGGGCGGACTGAAGCTTTCTTT.

In this sample, this clone turned up once. The V call is TRBV10-3, the J call TRBJ2-5; D might be TRBD1 (6 bases). There are 14 residues in the CDR3. The germline CDR1 and CDR2 sequences are ENHRY and SYGVKD. Trimming stripped 7 bases from V and 5 bases from J, with 17 bases between. CDR3 DNA: TGTGCCATCAAGCCGGGACAAGCGTTTGAGACCCAGTACTTC. As protein: CAIKPGQAFETQYF.

This clone was detected only once. CDR3 coding DNA: TGCGCCAGCAGCCGGGAAGGTGGGACTAGCGGGGGGGGGCGGAATGAGCAGTTCTTC. This gives the protein CASSREGGTSGGGRNEQFF. The rearrangement joins TRBV4-1 to TRBJ2-1, with 16 bases identical to TRBD2. Trimming cost V 4 bases and J 7 bases; bases outside gene matches: 13. The CDR3 contains 19 residues. Per the germline V gene, CDR1 is MGHRA and CDR2 is YSYEKL.

This chain connects TRBV6-6 to TRBJ1-2; D uncertain. CDR3 size: 13 residues. The germline V gene encodes CDR1 MNHNY and CDR2 SVGAGI (reference sequence). V gave up 6 bases and J gave up 4 bases, with 12 bases separating them. The CDR3 protein is CASSTDGVYGYTF. The DNA of the CDR3 is TGTGCCAGCAGCACCGACGGAGTCTATGGCTACACCTTC.

This chain links TRBV6-6 with TRBJ2-7, with D tentatively TRBD2 (5 bases). The germline V gene encodes CDR1 MNHNY and CDR2 SVGAGI (reference sequence). The CDR3 totals 13 residues. V gave up 5 bases and J gave up 4 bases, with 12 bases separating them. In DNA form, the CDR3 reads TGTGCCAGCAGTACACGTGAGGGTTACGAGCAGTACTTC. It codes for CASSTREGYEQYF.